Presented here are 17 T cell receptor beta chains from one specimen sequenced in a study of shared clonotypes between healthy human individuals (dated by TCRdb to 2020 to 2021). Library preparation employed the immunoSEQ multiplex PCR assay. TCRdb took over this immuneACCESS table, retaining in-frame rearrangements with V and J assigned. Such tables are incomplete; in checked studies, under half of the missing clones stem from an unresolved V gene, and the remainder is unexplained. This sample lists some 2,000,000 clones; 95% were detected once. The biggest ten clones account for 0.13% of the sample. The sequenced sample was naive CD4+ T cells sorted from blood. In the paper's terms, the cell subset or site label means: CD45RA+ positively selected. These receptors were taken from a man aged 18 to 29 in good health.

The chain joins TRBV14 to TRBJ2-7; maybe TRBD2 (5 bases). Germline CDR1 is SGHDN and CDR2 is FVKESK. Trimming shortened V by 4 bases and J by 3 bases, and 16 bases separated the two germline ends. The CDR3 sequence is 15 residues long. CDR3 DNA: TGTGCCAGCAGCCCCTTTATGAGGGTGCGCTACGAGCAGTACTTC. This codes for CASSPFMRVRYEQYF.

The chain carries TRBV21-1 and TRBJ2-7; the table calls TRBD2, which could not be checked here. TRBV21-1 is labeled a pseudogene. The CDR3 is made up of 14 amino acids. DNA for the CDR3: TGTGCCAGCAGCAAATTCTCCCCCAGCGATGAGCAGTACTTC. Amino acids: CASSKFSPSDEQYF.

The count of this clone is one. This chain connects TRBV6-6 to TRBJ1-2; 7 positions agree with TRBD1. The J segment lost 8 bases and the V segment lost 9 bases, leaving 9 bases of the junction unmatched. The germline CDR1 and CDR2 sequences are MNHNY and SVGAGI (reference sequence). The CDR3 covers 12 residues. CDR3 region: CARRDSVGGYTF. The CDR3 DNA reads as TGTGCCAGGAGGGACAGCGTCGGGGGCTACACCTTC.

The chain uses TRBV18 and TRBJ1-2, with D uncertain. The germline CDR1 and CDR2 sequences are KGHSH and LQKENI. The CDR3 totals 15 residues. V was shortened by 3 bases and J by 10 bases, with 21 bases between the two germline ends. CDR3 sequence: CASSPTRNVGVHYTF. DNA for the CDR3: TGTGCCAGCTCACCCACTAGAAACGTCGGGGTTCACTACACCTTC.

The chain recombines TRBV18 with TRBJ2-5; D possibly corresponds to TRBD2 (5 bases). Germline values: CDR1 KGHSH, CDR2 LQKENI. V was pared by 2 bases and J by 4 bases, with 11 bases between. CDR3 length: 14 amino acids. In DNA, the CDR3 is TGTGCCAGCTCACCAACGGCGGGTGCAGAGACCCAGTACTTC. This gives the protein CASSPTAGAETQYF.

The rearrangement joins TRBV6-1 to TRBJ1-3; unclear D gene. V lost 4 bases, J lost 8 bases, and 6 bases lay in between. CDR1 and CDR2 from the germline V gene are MNHNS and SASEGT. There are 11 residues in the CDR3. The CDR3 DNA reads TGTGCCAGCAGTGGAGAGTACACCATATATTTT. It specifies CASSGEYTIYF.

J is TRBJ1-1 and V is TRBV5-1; D not resolved. The length of the CDR3 is 15 residues. Germline loops: CDR1 SGHRS, CDR2 YFSETQ. Trimming removed 0 bases from V and 0 bases from J, with 9 bases in between. CDR3 in DNA: TGCGCCAGCAGCTTGGTTGGCAGAATGAACACTGAAGCTTTCTTT. The encoded protein is CASSLVGRMNTEAFF.

Written as DNA, the CDR3 is TGTGCCAGTAGTATGGAAAAGACAGGGTACCCGTCGAGGGCCTACGAGCAGTACTTC. This gives the protein CASSMEKTGYPSRAYEQYF. J is TRBJ2-7 and V is TRBV19; 7 positions match TRBD1. This CDR3 spans 19 amino acids. Germline V gene lookup returns CDR1 LNHDA and CDR2 SQIVND (reference sequence). V lost 3 bases to trimming and J lost 2 bases; unmatched junction nucleotides: 19.

The chain combines TRBV16 with TRBJ1-1; 7 bases match TRBD1. The junction had 8 bases not matched to a gene; V was cut back by 0 bases and J by 4 bases. The CDR3 covers 16 residues. Germline CDR1 reads KGHSY; CDR2 reads FQNENV. CDR3 coding DNA: TGTGCCAGCAGCCAATCAGGGGGACAGTTCGGCACTGAAGCTTTCTTT. It yields the protein CASSQSGGQFGTEAFF.

Concerning this clone itself: At the DNA level, this CDR3 is encoded by other sequences in the same sample as well. The chain combines TRBV30 with TRBJ1-1, with 8 bases identical to TRBD1. The CDR3 contains 12 residues. Germline V lookup: CDR1 GTSNPN, CDR2 SVGIG (reference sequence). The ends lost 5 bases at V and 4 bases at J; junction bases unmatched: 3. CDR3 loop: CAWGQGGTEAFF. CDR3 DNA sequence: TGTGCCTGGGGACAGGGAGGCACTGAAGCTTTCTTT.

The chain uses TRBV5-1 and TRBJ1-5; 7 bases are a match to TRBD1. The ends lost 0 bases at V and 0 bases at J; junction bases unmatched: 6. The CDR3 is 17 amino acids. Germline CDR1 SGHRS, CDR2 YFSETQ. CDR3 bases: TGCGCCAGCAGCTTGGGAACAGGGGCCATTAGCAATCAGCCCCAGCATTTT. Amino acid sequence: CASSLGTGAISNQPQHF.

The gene calls are TRBV18 and TRBJ2-5; the D gene is possibly TRBD2 (5 bases). The CDR3 consists of 13 residues. The germline V gene encodes CDR1 KGHSH and CDR2 LQKENI. V shed 3 bases and J shed 5 bases, with 10 bases lying between them. Here the CDR3 reads CASSPREKETQYF. For the CDR3, the DNA is TGTGCCAGCTCACCGAGGGAAAAGGAGACCCAGTACTTC.

CDR3 region: CALGGQINSPLHF. Written as DNA, the CDR3 is TGTGCCTTAGGGGGACAGATTAATTCACCCCTCCACTTT. The chain combines TRBV30 with TRBJ1-6; 7 bases match TRBD1. V shed 7 bases, J shed 6 bases, and the junction held 6 bases outside the gene matches. CDR1 and CDR2 (germline): GTSNPN, SVGIG (reference sequence). This CDR3 is 13 amino acids long. Based on the CDR3 plus reference TRBV30 and TRBJ1-6, the full variable domain is SQTIHQWPATLVQPVGSPLSLECTVEGTSNPNLYWYRQAAGRGLQLLFYSVGIGQISSEVPQNLSASRPQDRQFILSSKKLLLSDSGFYLCALGGQINSPLHFGNGTRLTVT.

As regards this clone: The sample holds other DNA sequences that translate to the same CDR3. The rearrangement uses TRBV14 and TRBJ2-7; 8 positions agree with TRBD2. CDR1 and CDR2 (germline): SGHDN, FVKESK. V was pared by 1 base and J by 1 base, with 3 bases of the junction left unmatched. The CDR3 is 15 amino acids. The CDR3 spells CASSQAGGPSYEQYF. CDR3 bases: TGTGCCAGCAGCCAAGCGGGAGGGCCGTCCTACGAGCAGTACTTC.

This clone was picked up a small number of times. The CDR3 sequence is CASSSQGSGYTF. DNA of the CDR3: TGCGCCAGCAGCTCACAGGGAAGTGGCTACACCTTC. The chain joins TRBV5-1 to TRBJ1-2, with a tentative D call TRBD1 (6 bases). The CDR3 spans 12 residues. The germline V gene encodes CDR1 SGHRS and CDR2 YFSETQ. Trimming removed 3 bases at V and 7 bases at J, with 10 bases between.

The chain carries TRBV6-5 and TRBJ2-7; unclear D gene. This CDR3 has 13 amino acids. With 6 bases removed from V and 1 base from J, the gap between germline ends came to 10 bases. Germline-derived CDR1 and CDR2 are MNHEY and SVGAGI. CDR3 in amino acids: CASRAVGSYEQYF. DNA of the CDR3: TGTGCCAGCAGAGCAGTCGGATCCTACGAGCAGTACTTC.

In DNA form, the CDR3 reads TGTGCCAGCAGTTACCGTTGGGAGGGCTACGAGCAGTACTTC. Residues: CASSYRWEGYEQYF. The chain links TRBV6-5 to TRBJ2-7; 7 positions match TRBD2. CDR1 MNHEY and CDR2 SVGAGI come from the germline V gene. The CDR3 totals 14 residues. V lost 2 bases and J lost 3; bases outside the gene matches: 4.